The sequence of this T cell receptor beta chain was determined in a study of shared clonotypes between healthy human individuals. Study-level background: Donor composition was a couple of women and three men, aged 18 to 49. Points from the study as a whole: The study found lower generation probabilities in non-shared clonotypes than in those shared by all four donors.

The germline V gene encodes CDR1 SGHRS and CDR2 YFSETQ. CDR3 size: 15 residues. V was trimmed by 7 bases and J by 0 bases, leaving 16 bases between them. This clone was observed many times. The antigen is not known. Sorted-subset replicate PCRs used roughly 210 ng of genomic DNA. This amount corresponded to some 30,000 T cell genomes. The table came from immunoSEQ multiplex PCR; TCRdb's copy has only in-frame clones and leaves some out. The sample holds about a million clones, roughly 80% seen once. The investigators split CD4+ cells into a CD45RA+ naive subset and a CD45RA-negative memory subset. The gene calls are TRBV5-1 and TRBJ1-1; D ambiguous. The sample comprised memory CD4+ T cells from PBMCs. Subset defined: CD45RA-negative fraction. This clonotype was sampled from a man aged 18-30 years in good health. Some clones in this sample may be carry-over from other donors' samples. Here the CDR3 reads CASAWALDLNTEAFF. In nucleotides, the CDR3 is TGCGCCAGCGCGTGGGCGTTGGACCTGAACACTGAAGCTTTCTTT.